This T cell receptor beta chain was profiled in a study of early T cells in non-severe SARS-CoV-2 infection. Overall study: From unsorted whole blood, bulk RNA was sequenced, and the chains remained unpaired.

This CDR3 is 15 amino acids long. Germline-derived CDR1 and CDR2 are SEHNR and FQNEAQ (reference sequence). Trimming cost V 0 bases and J 2 bases; bases outside gene matches: 2. In its sample, this clonotype was seen many times. The library protocol tagged individual cDNA molecules with unique molecular identifiers. TCRdb processed the 5' RACE reads anew with MiXCR; each CDR3 protein has one entry. Counted here are 48,000 or so distinct CDR3 sequences, roughly 6.2% occurring once; the ten biggest clones make up roughly 6.9%. This clonotype was obtained from an adult who was a healthcare worker with PCR-confirmed SARS-CoV-2 infection or an uninfected control (not recorded which). The sample was whole blood, taken at baseline. The rearrangement joins TRBV7-9 to TRBJ2-5; 8 nucleotides agree with TRBD1. CDR3 loop: CASSLARQGQETQYF. CDR3 in DNA: TGTGCCAGCAGCTTAGCGAGACAGGGGCAAGAGACCCAGTACTTC.